Each of the 3 T cell receptor beta chains below was sequenced from the same sample in a study of technical replicates of blood from several donors. Clones were read by immunoSEQ multiplex PCR, and TCRdb kept only the in-frame ones, dropping some. The sample carries more than 65,000 clones, about 91% recorded once. Sequencing input: T cells isolated from PBMCs. The source is a human donor in good health.

This clone was detected only once. The rearrangement joins TRBV6-5 to TRBJ2-1; tentative D call: TRBD1 (6 bases). CDR1 and CDR2 (germline): MNHEY, SVGAGI. The CDR3 totals 12 residues. The V end was cut by 5 bases, the J end by 9 bases, with 11 bases between. As DNA, the CDR3 is TGTGCCAGCAGTATTGGGACAACTGAGCAGTTCTTC. This encodes CASSIGTTEQFF.

The V and J genes are TRBV5-8 and TRBJ2-1; 8 positions agree with TRBD2. Per the germline V gene, CDR1 is SGHTS and CDR2 is YDEGEE. This CDR3 comprises 17 residues. V was clipped by 0 bases and J by 3 bases; unmatched bases: 8. Written as DNA, the CDR3 is TGTGCCAGCAGCTTGGCCCTGGTACTAGCGGTCTACAATGAGCAGTTCTTC. It encodes CASSLALVLAVYNEQFF.

This chain uses TRBV4-3 with TRBJ1-1, with D tentatively TRBD1 (6 bases). The CDR3 has 15 amino acids. Germline V gene data show CDR1 as LGHNA and CDR2 as YSLEER. V lost 3 bases and J 2 bases, leaving 13 bases between the germline ends. The chain's CDR3 is CASSHDPGGNTEAFF. The CDR3 DNA is TGCGCCAGCAGCCATGACCCGGGGGGCAACACTGAAGCTTTCTTT.